This T cell receptor (beta chain) was recorded in a study of identical twins. In TCRdb, the 5' RACE reads were re-called with MiXCR into one record per CDR3 protein. In the table there are more than 1.5 million distinct CDR3 sequences, about 30% of which are singletons. This clonotype was recorded a few times. Germline loops: CDR1 DFQATT, CDR2 SNEGSKA (reference sequence). The CDR3 has 15 residues. The receptor was derived from a newborn girl in good health. Sequencing used cord blood. The rearrangement joins TRBV20-1 to TRBJ1-1; D gene unclear. CDR3 protein: CKTFMGNKVNTEAFF. The CDR3 nucleotides are TGCAAGACTTTTATGGGGAATAAGGTAAACACTGAAGCTTTCTTT.